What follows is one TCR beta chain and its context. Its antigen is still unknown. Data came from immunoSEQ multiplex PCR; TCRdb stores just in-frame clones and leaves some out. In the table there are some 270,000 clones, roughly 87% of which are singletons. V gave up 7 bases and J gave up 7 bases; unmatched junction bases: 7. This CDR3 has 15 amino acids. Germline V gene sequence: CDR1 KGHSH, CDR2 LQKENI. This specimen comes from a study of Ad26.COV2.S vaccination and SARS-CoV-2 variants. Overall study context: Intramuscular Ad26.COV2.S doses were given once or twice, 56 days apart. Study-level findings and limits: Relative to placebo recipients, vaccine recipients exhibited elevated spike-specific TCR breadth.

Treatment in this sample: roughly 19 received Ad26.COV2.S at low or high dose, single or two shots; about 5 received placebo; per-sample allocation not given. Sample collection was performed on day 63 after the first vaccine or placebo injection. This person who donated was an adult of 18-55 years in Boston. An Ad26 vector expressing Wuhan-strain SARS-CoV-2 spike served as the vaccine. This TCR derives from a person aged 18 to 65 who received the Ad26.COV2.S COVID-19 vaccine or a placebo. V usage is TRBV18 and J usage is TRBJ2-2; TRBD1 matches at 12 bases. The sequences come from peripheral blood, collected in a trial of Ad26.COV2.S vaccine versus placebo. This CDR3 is CASFPGQGARGELFF. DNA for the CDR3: TGTGCCAGCTTCCCGGGACAGGGGGCGCGCGGGGAGCTGTTTTTT. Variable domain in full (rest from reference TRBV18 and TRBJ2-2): NAGVMQNPRHLVRRRGQEARLRCSPMKGHSHVYWYRQLPEEGLKFMVYLQKENIIDESGMPKERFSAEFPKEGPSILRIQQVVRGDSAAYFCASFPGQGARGELFFGEGSRLTVL.